This TCR beta chain was captured in a study of OX40 agonist ivuxolimab in advanced cancers. Turning to the study itself: A history of anti-PD-1, anti-PD-L1 or anti-CTLA-4 therapy was acceptable, and over 35% had some. Study observations and caveats: With doses of 0.1 to 3.0 mg/kg, CD4+ and CD8+ blood T cells had undergone clonal expansion by week 6.

Repertoires were generated with immunoSEQ multiplex PCR, while TCRdb's copy carries only in-frame clones and drops some. Of more than 60,000 clones in the sample, around 86% were seen once. Remarks on this clone: Its target is not known.

The sampling schedule covered blood at baseline, cycle 4 day 1, and cycle 7 day 1. Germline V gives CDR1 WSHSY, CDR2 SAAADI. V lost 8 bases and J lost 5; bases outside the gene matches: 4. CDR3 length: 13 amino acids. This chain uses TRBV10-2 with TRBJ2-7, with TRBD2 identical over 12 bases. This sample comprised CD4+ or CD8+ T cells sorted from blood, obtained in a trial of the OX40 agonist ivuxolimab. The receptor was isolated from an adult with an advanced solid tumor such as melanoma, head and neck, liver or kidney cancer. The DNA for the CDR3 is TGCGCCAGCCGAGGACTAGCGGGACACGAGCAGTACTTC. Translating it yields CASRGLAGHEQYF.